The 8 T cell receptor beta chains presented below share a single source sample, sequenced in a study of blood T cell repertoires in COVID-19. Generated by immunoSEQ multiplex PCR, the TCRdb table keeps only in-frame clones and is missing some. The sample has approximately 100,000 clones; roughly four fifths are singletons. Sequencing used peripheral blood. These TCRs come from a man aged 80 or over with COVID-19, enrolled during active disease.

The chain carries TRBV6-6 and TRBJ2-5, with a weak D call TRBD1 (5 bases). CDR1 and CDR2 (germline): MNHNY, SVGAGI (reference sequence). CDR3 size: 15 residues. With 2 bases removed from V and 2 bases from J, the gap between germline ends came to 12 bases. CDR3 loop: CASSYPRTRQETQYF. CDR3 DNA: TGTGCCAGCAGTTACCCTCGGACAAGGCAAGAGACCCAGTACTTC.

CDR3 residues: CASSSLQGGTNSPLHF. The CDR3 nucleotides are TGTGCCAGCAGCTCGCTTCAAGGGGGCACAAATTCACCCCTCCACTTT. This chain connects TRBV11-1 to TRBJ1-6; 7 bases match TRBD1. The ends lost 4 bases at V and 7 bases at J; junction bases unmatched: 10. Germline lookup yields CDR1 SGHAT and CDR2 FQDESV (reference sequence). This CDR3 contains 16 residues.

The chain joins TRBV12-3 or TRBV12-4 to TRBJ1-5, with TRBD1 as a possible D gene (5 bases). The CDR3 totals 13 residues. Trimming removed 10 bases from V and 4 bases from J, with 14 bases in between. The CDR3 reads CAISGGENQPQHF. The CDR3 nucleotides read TGTGCCATCTCCGGGGGTGAAAATCAGCCCCAGCATTTT.

This chain connects TRBV5-1 to TRBJ2-2; D gene uncertain. Trimming stripped 4 bases from V and 1 base from J, with 17 bases between. Germline V gene sequence: CDR1 SGHRS, CDR2 YFSETQ. The CDR3 loop spans 17 amino acids. Written as DNA, the CDR3 is TGCGCCAGCAGCAACTCCCCTAACTTGAGGAACACCGGGGAGCTGTTTTTT. Translating it yields CASSNSPNLRNTGELFF.

V gene TRBV7-8 combines with J gene TRBJ2-7; D perhaps matches TRBD1 (5 bases). Trimming took 5 bases from V and 4 from J, leaving 9 bases between them. Looked up from germline, CDR1 is SGHVS and CDR2 is FQNEAQ. The CDR3 covers 12 residues. The CDR3 bases are TGTGCCAGCAGCGCACAGGTATACGAGCAGTACTTC. Amino acid sequence: CASSAQVYEQYF.

This clone was seen a handful of times. V is TRBV24-1 and J is TRBJ2-1; 7 bases line up with TRBD2. This CDR3 region has 13 residues. V dropped 7 bases and J dropped 6; count of bases not matched to a gene: 5. Germline V gene lookup returns CDR1 KGHDR and CDR2 SFDVKD. The CDR3 bases are TGTGCCACCAGGGCCTCGGGGGGCAATGAGCAGTTCTTC. It yields the protein CATRASGGNEQFF.

V gene TRBV3-1 (or the pseudogene TRBV3-2) combines with J gene TRBJ2-1; tentative D call: TRBD2 (6 bases). Per the germline V gene, CDR1 is LGHDT and CDR2 is YNNKEL (reference sequence). V dropped 4 bases and J dropped 1 base, with 14 bases sitting between them. The CDR3 spans 16 residues. CDR3: CASSPNGGRSYNEQFF. As DNA, the CDR3 is TGTGCCAGCAGCCCAAATGGGGGGAGATCCTACAATGAGCAGTTCTTC.

V usage is TRBV18 and J usage is TRBJ1-1; D not resolved. Germline V CDR1 and CDR2: KGHSH, LQKENI. Trimming removed 2 bases from V and 7 bases from J, with 5 bases in between. The CDR3 contains 11 residues. The DNA of the CDR3 is TGTGCCAGCTCACCAGAGCGTGAAGCTTTCTTT. Protein product: CASSPEREAFF.